The source of this TCR beta chain is a study of blood T cell repertoires in COVID-19. Study-level background: The United States, Italy and Spain were the sources of the acute and convalescent COVID-19 samples. PBMCs, B-cell-depleted T cells, or T cells were the source of the cDNA or gDNA that made up the material.

This clone was recorded once. In the original workflow: Researchers report that nucleated cell counts were estimated from reference gene primer amplification. The method was immunoSEQ multiplex PCR; TCRdb's version includes in-frame clones alone and lacks a portion of them. D and trimming were read from the DNA, whereas the V and J calls and clone size are those reported in that table. The profile shows about 170,000 clones, about 87% of them singletons. Followed longitudinally, the Seattle patients had been enrolled during active infection. The CDR3 runs to 16 residues. Germline V CDR1 and CDR2: LGHDT, YNNKEL (reference sequence). The junction had 7 bases not matched to a gene; V was cut back by 3 bases and J by 4 bases.

This receptor was obtained from a woman of 80 years or more with COVID-19, enrolled during active disease. The chain has TRBV3-1 (or the pseudogene TRBV3-2) and TRBJ2-7; 12 nucleotides align to TRBD2. Material for sequencing was peripheral blood. The CDR3 sequence is CASSHPSTSGRYEQYF. CDR3 bases: TGTGCCAGCAGCCATCCTTCGACTAGCGGGAGATACGAGCAGTACTTC.